These 22 T cell receptor beta chains originate from one sample sequenced in a study of spatial heterogeneity in lung cancer. One entry per CDR3 protein, called by TCRdb with MiXCR from the 5' RACE reads. The sample holds tens of thousands of distinct CDR3 sequences, approximately 8.9% seen once. Regarding time point: sample taken at primary tumor resection. Whole RNA came from tumor, nontumor lung or frozen PBMC and was sequenced without being sorted. The material sequenced was PBMCs, taken at surgery. All receptors derive from a female donor with early-stage non-small cell lung cancer.

The V gene is TRBV18, the J gene TRBJ2-2; 9 nucleotides align to TRBD1. The CDR3 length is 15 residues. The V segment lost 6 bases and the J segment 5 bases; nucleotides outside the gene matches: 7. Germline V CDR1 and CDR2: KGHSH, LQKENI. The CDR3: CASSRGTGSTGELFF. In nucleotides, the CDR3 is TGTGCCAGCTCCCGAGGGACAGGGAGTACCGGGGAGCTGTTTTTT. The whole variable domain, remainder taken from reference TRBV18 and TRBJ2-2, is NAGVMQNPRHLVRRRGQEARLRCSPMKGHSHVYWYRQLPEEGLKFMVYLQKENIIDESGMPKERFSAEFPKEGPSILRIQQVVRGDSAAYFCASSRGTGSTGELFFGEGSRLTVL.

Ten or more counts support this clonotype. This rearrangement joins TRBV6-2 or TRBV6-3 to TRBJ1-2; no firm D call. The CDR3 has 13 amino acids. Between the trimmed V and J ends, which lost 2 bases and 8 bases, there was a span of 12 bases. Germline assignment: CDR1 MNHEY and CDR2 SVGEGT. CDR3 loop: CASSYGPLGGYTF. The DNA of the CDR3 is TGTGCCAGCAGTTACGGGCCGTTGGGAGGCTACACCTTC.

The chain links TRBV20-1 to TRBJ1-1; D is uncertain. CDR1 and CDR2 from the germline V gene are DFQATT and SNEGSKA (reference sequence). V lost 6 bases to trimming and J lost 3 bases, with 17 bases between them. CDR3 length: 14 amino acids. The CDR3 loop is CSATRLHVDTEAFF. DNA for the CDR3: TGCAGTGCAACTCGTTTACACGTCGACACTGAAGCTTTCTTT.

This clonotype was picked up many times. The CDR3 sequence: CASRPIGASGAAEQFF. The CDR3 region has the DNA TGTGCCAGCAGGCCCATAGGGGCTAGCGGTGCCGCTGAGCAGTTCTTC. The gene calls are TRBV7-6 and TRBJ2-1; TRBD2 aligns across 7 bases. The length of the CDR3 is 16 residues. Germline V lookup: CDR1 SGHVS, CDR2 FNYEAQ. V lost 6 bases and J lost 9; bases outside the gene matches: 17. The full variable domain, with the rest looked up from reference TRBV7-6 and TRBJ2-1, is GAGVSQSPRYKVTKRGQDVALRCDPISGHVSLYWYRQALGQGPEFLTYFNYEAQQDKSGLPNDRFSAERPEGSISTLTIQRTEQRDSAMYRCASRPIGASGAAEQFFGPGTRLTVL.

This clonotype was picked up a small number of times. DNA for the CDR3: TGTGCCATCAGTGAGTCGAAAGGACAGGGCTATGAAAAACTGTTTTTT. Protein sequence: CAISESKGQGYEKLFF. The chain couples TRBV10-3 to TRBJ1-4, with TRBD1 identical over 8 bases. The germline V gene has CDR1 ENHRY and CDR2 SYGVKD. The CDR3 has 16 amino acids. Trimming at V came to 0 bases and at J to 6 bases, leaving 6 bases not matched to a gene.

As for this clonotype: This may arise from a read error, as a much more abundant clone is one base away. The chain combines TRBV12-3 or TRBV12-4 with TRBJ2-2; possible D gene TRBD2, 5 bases. The CDR3 is 12 residues long. The CDR3 DNA sequence: TGTGTCAGCAGTTTAGAGGGCGGGGAGCTGTTTTTT. This translates into CVSSLEGGELFF.

This clonotype was detected only a few times. The chain is built from TRBV21-1 and TRBJ2-1; TRBD1 is the table's D call, not checked against the DNA. TRBV21-1 is flagged as a pseudogene. The length of the CDR3 is 18 residues. The CDR3 DNA is TGTGCCAGCAGCAAAGTTAAGGGGCTTGGTTTGTTTTACAATGAGCAGTTCTTC. As protein: CASSKVKGLGLFYNEQFF.

This clonotype was seen only a few times. The CDR3 coding sequence is TGTGCCTGCTCACAGGGGGCGAGGGAAAAACTGTTTTTT. Protein product: CACSQGAREKLFF. The chain recombines TRBV19 with TRBJ1-4, with 9 bases lining up with TRBD1. The CDR3 is 13 residues long. Germline-derived CDR1 and CDR2 are LNHDA and SQIVND (reference sequence). The ends lost 11 bases at V and 8 bases at J; junction bases unmatched: 9.

This chain uses TRBV12-3 or TRBV12-4 with TRBJ1-6; no firm D call. Trimming pared 5 bases from V and 5 bases from J, leaving 19 bases between. The CDR3 runs 17 residues. CDR3 DNA: TGTGCCAGCAGTCGCATAAGGCAGCCTCTAGATAATTCACCCCTCCACTTT. This encodes CASSRIRQPLDNSPLHF.

This sequence joins TRBV20-1 and TRBJ2-7; TRBD1 matches 10 bases. The CDR3 has 14 residues. V shed 6 bases and J 6 bases; nucleotides not matched to a gene: 11. Germline lookup yields CDR1 DFQATT and CDR2 SNEGSKA (reference sequence). The chain's CDR3 is CSALKGQGLPEQYF. The CDR3 nucleotides read TGCAGTGCCCTCAAGGGACAGGGGTTACCCGAGCAGTACTTC.

As concerns this clonotype: Possible read error: a much larger clone is one base away. The chain employs TRBV3-1 and TRBJ1-2; D remains ambiguous. Germline V gives CDR1 LGHDT, CDR2 YNNKEL (reference sequence). This CDR3 has 12 residues. This CDR3 is CVSSQGPDGYTF. CDR3 bases: TGTGTCAGCAGCCAAGGTCCGGATGGCTACACCTTC. Combining the CDR3 with reference TRBV3-1 and TRBJ1-2 gives the whole variable domain DTAVSQTPKYLVTQMGNDKSIKCEQNLGHDTMYWYKQDSKKFLKIMFSYNNKELIINETVPNRFSPKSPDKAHLNLHINSLELGDSAVYFCVSSQGPDGYTFGSGTRLTVV.

Many counts were recorded for this clonotype. This sequence joins TRBV7-9 and TRBJ2-3, with no clear D. This CDR3 contains 14 residues. Germline V gene lookup returns CDR1 SEHNR and CDR2 FQNEAQ (reference sequence). V shed 2 bases and J shed 5 bases, with 11 bases lying between them. CDR3 in DNA: TGTGCCAGCAGCTTATCCGAAGGAAGAGATACGCAGTATTTT. It translates to CASSLSEGRDTQYF.

V usage is TRBV28 and J usage is TRBJ1-2; 8 bases align to TRBD1. Unmatched junction bases numbered 7, after V lost 6 bases and J lost 4 bases. Per the germline V gene, CDR1 is MDHEN and CDR2 is SYDVKM. This CDR3 region has 14 residues. CDR3 coding DNA: TGTGCCAGCAGCCGGACAGGGCACGGCTATGGCTACACCTTC. Protein sequence: CASSRTGHGYGYTF.

This clonotype was seen many times. CDR3 loop: CASSPGTRANNEQFF. CDR3 nucleotide sequence: TGTGCCAGCAGCCCCGGGACTAGGGCAAACAATGAGCAGTTCTTC. J is TRBJ2-1 and V is TRBV12-3 or TRBV12-4; 8 nucleotides match TRBD2. The junction had 9 bases not matched to a gene; V was cut back by 6 bases and J by 5 bases. This CDR3 spans 15 amino acids.

The chain recombines TRBV12-3 or TRBV12-4 with TRBJ2-3; TRBD2 agrees at 9 bases. The trim removed 5 bases at V and 2 bases at J, leaving 2 bases unmatched. The CDR3 spans 14 residues. This CDR3 reads CASSRLAATDTQYF. CDR3 DNA sequence: TGTGCCAGCAGTCGACTAGCGGCCACAGATACGCAGTATTTT.

The sample holds many counts of this clonotype. The genes are TRBV10-3 and TRBJ2-5; 11 bases map to TRBD1. The ends lost 7 bases at V and 4 bases at J; junction bases unmatched: 11. Per the germline V gene, CDR1 is ENHRY and CDR2 is SYGVKD. The CDR3 has 16 residues. The CDR3 nucleotides read TGTGCCATCACCAAGGACAGGGGGCAGCGCGGAGAGACCCAGTACTTC. Encoded protein: CAITKDRGQRGETQYF.

This clonotype was observed many times. The CDR3 sequence is CASSLRAGGPFMETQYF. The CDR3 DNA reads as TGTGCCAGCAGTTTGAGGGCAGGAGGGCCTTTTATGGAGACCCAGTACTTC. The rearrangement joins TRBV28 to TRBJ2-5; D might be TRBD2 (6 bases). This CDR3 contains 17 residues. The V end lost 3 bases, the J end lost 5 bases, and 22 bases lay between the germline ends. Per germline, CDR1 MDHEN and CDR2 SYDVKM.

This clonotype was found a few times. The rearrangement links TRBV12-3 or TRBV12-4 to TRBJ2-4, with 10 bases aligning to TRBD2. This CDR3 is 14 amino acids long. Trimming cost V 7 bases and J 8 bases; bases outside gene matches: 8. In DNA form, the CDR3 reads TGTGCCAGCACCCAATTGGGGACTAGCGACATTCAGTACTTC. Residues: CASTQLGTSDIQYF.

This clonotype was seen repeatedly, ten times or more. The chain uses TRBV6-1 and TRBJ2-7; D is undetermined. Trimming stripped 2 bases from V and 6 bases from J, with 11 bases between. Germline V gene data show CDR1 as MNHNS and CDR2 as SASEGT. This CDR3 has 13 residues. The CDR3 region has the DNA TGTGCCAGCAGTGAACAGAGAGGACGCGAGCAGTACGTC. Its protein product is CASSEQRGREQYV.

This clonotype occurred a few times. The chain is built from TRBV21-1 and TRBJ2-1; the table assigns TRBD2, which was not confirmed against the DNA. TRBV21-1 is described as a pseudogene. The CDR3 has 17 amino acids. DNA of the CDR3: TGTGCCAGCGCGGGTTCGCGCGCGGGAAAGTACTACAATGAGCAGTTCTTC. It translates to CASAGSRAGKYYNEQFF.

V is TRBV20-1 and J is TRBJ2-3, with 9 bases aligning to TRBD1. The CDR3 totals 16 residues. Germline CDR1 DFQATT, CDR2 SNEGSKA (reference sequence). V lost 2 bases and J lost 2; bases outside the gene matches: 8. The CDR3 is CSARTLQGAFTDTQYF. In DNA, the CDR3 is TGCAGTGCTAGAACGTTACAGGGGGCTTTCACAGATACGCAGTATTTT.

This clonotype showed up many times. CDR3 coding DNA: TGCAGTAAGAGCGGGGCGAACACCGGGGAGCTGTTTTTT. This encodes CSKSGANTGELFF. The chain links TRBV20-1 to TRBJ2-2, with 7 bases that match TRBD2. The V and J ends lost 8 bases and 0 bases, in that order; junction bases with no gene match: 3. Germline assignment: CDR1 DFQATT and CDR2 SNEGSKA (reference sequence). The CDR3 sequence is 13 residues long.